The clone carrying this T cell receptor beta chain has ten or more counts. The sample comes from a study of T-cell reconstitution after alpha-beta-depleted transplantation in children. Unique molecular identifiers were built into the TCRbeta library. TCRdb passed the PCR reads through MiXCR, listing each CDR3 protein once. The table includes 350,000 to 450,000 distinct CDR3 sequences, over 20% detected once. The CDR3 extends over 13 amino acids. V lost 3 bases and J lost 3, with 9 bases in between. CDR1 MNHEY and CDR2 SMNVEV come from the germline V gene (reference sequence). This sequence originates from a human donor who donated a stem cell graft to a child with acute myeloid leukemia. This chain connects TRBV27 to TRBJ2-7; D is undetermined. This sample comprised PBMCs from the stem cell graft donor, obtained from the stem cell graft. The CDR3 sequence is CASSLGRDYEQYF. Here the CDR3 DNA reads TGTGCCAGCAGTTTGGGAAGGGACTACGAGCAGTACTTC.